These T cell receptor beta chains were read from a single sample in a study of post-analysis software for immune sequencing data. TCRdb re-called the PCR reads with MiXCR, one entry per CDR3 protein. The sample lists about 800,000 distinct CDR3 sequences, just under 30% seen once, with more than 0.55% in the top ten. Source material: blood. The receptors were gathered from a girl between 10 and 17 years old with multiple sclerosis. Both conserved end residues are part of each CDR3. A D gene is named only where the DNA matches it firmly. Clone sizes are given selectively: once, few, many, or a class where the clone is expanded.

j_call d_call clone_size cdr3_length v_call cdr3_aa cdr3_nt
TRBJ2-3 TRBD2 many 16 TRBV7-2 CASSSTSASSTDTQYF TGTGCCAGCAGCTCGACTAGCGCCTCTAGCACAGATACGCAGTATTTT
TRBJ2-3 - - 16 TRBV28 CASSSERGASADTQYF TGTGCCAGCAGTTCCGAACGGGGGGCGTCCGCAGATACGCAGTATTTT
TRBJ2-1 - - 13 TRBV11-2 CASSNADYNEQFF TGTGCCAGCAGCAACGCCGACTACAATGAGCAGTTCTTC
TRBJ1-1 - - 14 TRBV19 CASSMRGRGTEAFF TGTGCCAGTAGTATGCGGGGGCGTGGGACTGAAGCTTTCTTT
TRBJ2-7 TRBD1 many 14 TRBV7-2 CASSSRQGTYEQYF TGTGCCAGCAGCTCTCGACAGGGTACCTACGAGCAGTACTTC
TRBJ2-7 - - 11 TRBV20-1 CSAGLAEEQYF TGCAGTGCTGGTTTGGCGGAAGAGCAGTACTTC
TRBJ1-2 TRBD1 - 14 TRBV25-1 CASSPRDSYYGYTF TGTGCCAGCAGTCCCCGGGACAGTTATTATGGCTACACCTTC
TRBJ2-2 - - 15 TRBV7-2 CASRVGPEGTGELFF TGTGCCAGCAGGGTTGGACCGGAGGGGACCGGGGAGCTGTTTTTT
TRBJ2-7 - - 13 TRBV9 CASSVGLFYEQYF TGTGCCAGCAGCGTAGGGCTATTCTACGAGCAGTACTTC
TRBJ2-7 - few 15 TRBV27 CASSTNRDAAYEQYF TGTGCCAGCAGTACAAACCGGGACGCTGCCTACGAGCAGTACTTC
TRBJ1-2 - few 13 TRBV20-1 CSAGGQTDYGYTF TGCAGTGCTGGAGGACAGACAGACTATGGCTACACCTTC
TRBJ2-1 - few 14 TRBV6-5 CASSYRASAETQFF TGTGCCAGCAGTTACCGTGCCTCGGCAGAGACCCAGTTCTTC
TRBJ2-2 TRBD2 - 15 TRBV7-2 CASNDILAGAGELFF TGTGCCAGCAACGACATACTAGCGGGGGCCGGGGAGCTGTTTTTT
TRBJ2-7 - - 13 TRBV11-2 CASSLSESVGQYF TGTGCCAGCAGCTTATCGGAGTCGGTTGGGCAGTACTTC
TRBJ1-6 - - 14 TRBV7-2 CASSLATYNSPLHF TGTGCCAGCAGCTTAGCTACTTATAATTCACCCCTCCACTTT
TRBJ2-3 - - 16 TRBV28 CASSPLDSGSTDTQYF TGTGCCAGCAGTCCCCTCGACTCAGGAAGCACAGATACGCAGTATTTT
TRBJ2-7 TRBD2 few 14 TRBV27 CASSSLAGPYEQYF TGTGCCAGCAGTTCACTAGCGGGACCCTACGAGCAGTACTTC
TRBJ2-5 TRBD2 - 15 TRBV6-5 CASSLKPSGRISQYF TGTGCCAGCAGCCTAAAACCTAGCGGTCGGATTAGCCAGTACTTC
TRBJ2-7 TRBD2 - 14 TRBV6-2/TRBV6-3 CASSYGAGVGEQYF TGTGCCAGCAGTTACGGTGCGGGAGTGGGCGAGCAGTACTTC
TRBJ2-5 - few 15 TRBV4-3 CASSQDPGPQETQYF TGCGCCAGCAGCCAAGATCCGGGCCCACAAGAGACCCAGTACTTC
TRBJ2-1 - - 14 TRBV27 CASGFSGSYNEQFF TGTGCCAGCGGTTTCAGCGGCTCCTACAATGAGCAGTTCTTC
TRBJ2-6 - - 15 TRBV20-1 CSAREGATGANVLTF TGCAGTGCTAGAGAAGGGGCAACTGGGGCCAACGTCCTGACTTTC